In this sample, the clone carrying this TCR beta chain turned up a few times. The data are from a study of sequential checkpoint blockade in melanoma. Study context: DNA from 91 pretreatment tumor samples underwent TCRβ immunosequencing. Around 21 patients had tumor biopsies before treatment and at week 13.

Sequenced by immunoSEQ multiplex PCR; TCRdb stores in-frame clones only, minus some. The profile shows about 3,000 clones, over 15% of them singletons. Treatment of the sample: randomized to nivolumab then ipilimumab (arm A) or the reverse (arm B). DNA-damaging chemotherapy had not been given to any patient beforehand. This sample comprised tumor tissue (inferred from file names), obtained from a patient given nivolumab and ipilimumab in sequence. The clonotype originates from a human donor with melanoma.

The CDR3 region is CASSQASGNTGELFF. Here the CDR3 DNA reads TGTGCCAGCAGCCAGGCTAGCGGGAACACCGGGGAGCTGTTTTTT. This sequence joins TRBV14 and TRBJ2-2, with 7 bases that match TRBD2. Looked up from germline, CDR1 is SGHDN and CDR2 is FVKESK. CDR3 size: 15 residues. V trimming: 3 bases; J trimming: 1 base; junction bases outside the gene matches: 2.